This TCR beta chain was identified during a study of T cells after yellow fever vaccination (dated by TCRdb to the late 2010s). About the investigation overall: The SMART-Seq v4 Ultra Low Input RNA kit was used to prepare libraries from fractions with low cell numbers. To follow T-cell clones before and after primary and booster YFV17D yellow fever vaccination, bulk TCR alpha and beta repertoires were sequenced over time. The cohort comprised two healthy male donors, one aged 18 to 30 and one aged 30 to 40 years. Bulk PBMC replicates and cell subsets were isolated from blood drawn at multiple timepoints before and after both primary and secondary immunization.

The sample's treatment or condition label, in plain terms: live attenuated yellow fever vaccine strain. PBMCs were isolated from peripheral blood using a standard Ficoll-Paque protocol. Dynabeads CD4 and CD8 positive selection kits were used to isolate CD4 and CD8 T-cell fractions. RNA was extracted with TriZol from bulk PBMCs, CD4 and CD8 fractions, and dextramer-positive and dextramer-negative fractions. This clonotype appeared many times. Its target antigen remains unknown. Base quality data are lacking; no much larger clone is found one base away. Looking up the germline V gene yields CDR1 SGHRS and CDR2 YFSETQ. Between the V and J ends, shortened by 2 bases and 5 bases respectively, the junction contains 9 bases. Reading from cysteine to phenylalanine, the CDR3 counts 13 amino acids. CDR3 DNA is the only sequence kept; it has 39 bases, read in frame from the first base. TCR cDNA was synthesized by 5'RACE template switching, which introduced a universal primer site and unique molecular identifiers. cDNA synthesis was primed from both the TCR alpha and TCR beta constant segments. Library amplification involved two PCR steps, and the second step added sample barcodes and sequencing adapters. Sequencing of libraries was performed on Illumina HiSeq 2500 (2x100 bp) or NovaSeq (2x150 bp). In the authors' own workflow: Reads were demultiplexed and collapsed into UMI consensus sequences with MIGEC, and V(D)J alignment was performed with MiXCR. Clonotypes responding to the vaccine were identified with edgeR on replicate PBMC samples, with the criteria of FDR below 0.01 and a log2 fold change above 5 up to day 15. Each bulk clonotype was labeled CD4 or CD8 based on which sequenced repertoire, CD4 or CD8, contained the clonotype at higher abundance. Clones were called with MiXCR by TCRdb after fastp trimmed the public reads at Q25, and only in-frame beta chains were retained. Rows with one shared CDR3 protein collapse into an entry with the most common genes and DNA. The V and J calls were not made by the authors but by TCRdb's processing. For this sample the table gives more than 65,000 distinct CDR3 sequences, of which roughly 6% were detected only once. Over 2% of the sample comes from the top ten.

Overall results and qualifications from the work: The secondary T-cell response was found to be weaker but faster than the primary response, with a peak reached on day 5 rather than on day 15. Because only two donors were included in the study, the extent to which the findings can be generalized is limited. Most clones expanded after primary vaccination were re-detected after the booster (almost 98% of CD4 and approximately 89% of CD8), suggesting broad memory maintenance. A small fraction of clonotypes appeared in both the CD4 and CD8 compartments, likely as a result of convergent recombination. Computational filtering was required because FACS-sorted repertoires could contain abundant contaminating clonotypes from the bulk population.

The rearrangement combines TRBV5-1 with TRBJ2-3, with an unclear D gene assignment. This receptor was identified in a man aged 18 to 30 who received the YFV17D yellow fever vaccine. Sample: CD4+ T cells sorted from PBMCs, taken roughly 15 days after the first yellow fever vaccination. The nucleotide sequence is TGCGCCAGCAGCTTCGAGCAAAAAGATACGCAGTATTTT. It encodes CASSFEQKDTQYF.